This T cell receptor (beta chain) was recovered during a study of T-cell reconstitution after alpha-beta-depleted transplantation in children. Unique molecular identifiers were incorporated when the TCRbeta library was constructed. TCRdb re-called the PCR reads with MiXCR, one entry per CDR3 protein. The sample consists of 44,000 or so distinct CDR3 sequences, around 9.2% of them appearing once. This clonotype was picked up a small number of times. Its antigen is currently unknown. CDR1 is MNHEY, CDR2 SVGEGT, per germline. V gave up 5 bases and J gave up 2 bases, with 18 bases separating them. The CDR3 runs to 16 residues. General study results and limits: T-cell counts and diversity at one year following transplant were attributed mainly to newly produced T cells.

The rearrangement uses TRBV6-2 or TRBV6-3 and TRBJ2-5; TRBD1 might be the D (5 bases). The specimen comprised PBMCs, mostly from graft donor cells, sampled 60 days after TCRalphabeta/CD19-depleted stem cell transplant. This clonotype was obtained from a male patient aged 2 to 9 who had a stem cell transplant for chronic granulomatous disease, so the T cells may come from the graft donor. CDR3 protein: CASSPRLSGKQETQYF. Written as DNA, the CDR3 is TGTGCCAGCAGTCCGAGACTTTCAGGGAAGCAAGAGACCCAGTACTTC.